The 13 T cell receptor beta chains below were found in one sample sequenced in a study of preoperative IRX-2 immunotherapy in early breast cancer (dated by TCRdb to about 2019). Library prep was done by the immunoSEQ multiplex PCR assay. TCRdb carries this immuneACCESS record with in-frame sequences only. Its versions omit some clonotypes, under half of them owing to an unresolved V gene in the studies checked, with the rest unexplained. This sample holds around 10,000 clones; around 86% were observed only once. About 6% of the sample goes to the ten largest clones. The treatment or condition label for this specimen denotes: preoperative locoregional IRX-2 cytokine immunotherapy. This specimen was lymph node tissue, taken before IRX-2 immunotherapy. The receptors were sampled from a human donor with breast cancer.

The chain joins TRBV11-3 to TRBJ2-3; 9 positions agree with TRBD2. Germline trimming cut 5 bases from V and 4 bases from J; bases unmatched to any gene: 7. CDR3 size: 15 residues. Germline V CDR1 and CDR2: SGHNT, YENEEA. The CDR3 region is CASSPGTSYSDTQYF. DNA of the CDR3: TGTGCCAGCAGCCCCGGGACTAGCTACTCAGATACGCAGTATTTT.

This clone was counted a few times. The V and J genes are TRBV11-3 and TRBJ2-5; 10 positions match TRBD2. Per the germline V gene, CDR1 is SGHNT and CDR2 is YENEEA. V dropped 4 bases and J dropped 1; count of bases not matched to a gene: 3. This CDR3 contains 15 residues. CDR3 protein: CASSSGTSVQETQYF. CDR3 bases: TGTGCCAGCAGCTCCGGGACTAGCGTCCAAGAGACCCAGTACTTC. The whole variable domain, remainder taken from reference TRBV11-3 and TRBJ2-5, is EAGVVQSPRYKIIEKKQPVAFWCNPISGHNTLYWYLQNLGQGPELLIRYENEEAVDDSQLPKDRFSAERLKGVDSTLKIQPAELGDSAVYLCASSSGTSVQETQYFGPGTRLLVL.

By sample share, this clone is medium-sized. The CDR3 sequence is CASSSGTPRGRRNTIYF. The DNA for the CDR3 is TGTGCCAGCAGTTCTGGAACCCCTCGGGGGAGAAGAAACACCATATATTTT. V is TRBV28 and J is TRBJ1-3; D is possibly TRBD1 (5 bases). The V end was cut by 4 bases, the J end by 5 bases, with 21 bases between. The CDR3 loop spans 17 amino acids. Germline-derived CDR1 and CDR2 are MDHEN and SYDVKM.

The V call is TRBV6-8, the J call TRBJ2-6; 7 nucleotides match TRBD1. Looked up from germline, CDR1 is MNHGY and CDR2 is SAAAGT. Losses at the gene ends were 6 bases for V and 0 bases for J; bases not matched to a gene: 20. The CDR3 has 21 amino acids. Written as DNA, the CDR3 is TGTGCCAGCAGACCCACGAATATCCGGGACAGTGAAAGCTCTGGGGCCAACGTCCTGACTTTC. This codes for CASRPTNIRDSESSGANVLTF.

The rearrangement uses TRBV5-1 and TRBJ1-1; the match to TRBD1 covers 12 bases. J was trimmed by 1 base and V by 0 bases; bases with no gene match: 7. The CDR3 extends over 18 amino acids. Germline-derived CDR1 and CDR2 are SGHRS and YFSETQ. CDR3 bases: TGCGCCAGCAGCTTGGGCGGGACAGGGGGCCGGCCGAACACTGAAGCTTTCTTT. Translated, it gives CASSLGGTGGRPNTEAFF.

The genes are TRBV19 and TRBJ1-5; possible D gene TRBD1, 5 bases. V lost 8 bases and J lost 8, with 13 bases in between. The CDR3 runs 12 residues. Germline CDR1 LNHDA, CDR2 SQIVND (reference sequence). As DNA, the CDR3 is TGTGCCAGTGGATGGGACCTGAAGCCCCAGCATTTT. Amino acids: CASGWDLKPQHF.

V is TRBV6-4 and J is TRBJ2-7, with 7 bases that match TRBD1. J was trimmed by 3 bases and V by 5 bases; bases with no gene match: 4. Per the germline V gene, CDR1 is MRHNA and CDR2 is SNTAGT. This CDR3 comprises 13 residues. The CDR3 is CASSSTGIYEQYF. CDR3 nucleotides: TGTGCCAGCAGTTCGACAGGGATCTACGAGCAGTACTTC.

This clone was seen once. At one boundary the junction diverges from the germline segment, which might be a read error. The J gene is TRBJ2-1, the V gene TRBV6-8, with 7 bases aligning to TRBD2. The germline gives CDR1 MNHGY, CDR2 SAAAGT. The CDR3 sequence is 16 residues long. The CDR3 region has the DNA TGTGCCAGCAGTGACTCCTTGGCTAGCGGCTACAATGAGCAGTTCTTC. Amino acid sequence: CASSDSLASGYNEQFF.

This chain links TRBV6-8 with TRBJ1-4; 7 bases are shared with TRBD1. After removal of 7 bases from V and 4 bases from J, the junction contained 12 bases not matched to a gene. The CDR3 contains 16 residues. Looked up from germline, CDR1 is MNHGY and CDR2 is SAAAGT. This CDR3 reads CASKRKNRGGNEKLFF. The CDR3 DNA is TGTGCCAGCAAGAGAAAAAACAGGGGAGGTAATGAAAAACTGTTTTTT.

V and J are TRBV29-1 and TRBJ1-3; 7 nucleotides line up with TRBD1. The ends lost 6 bases at V and 4 bases at J; junction bases unmatched: 9. This CDR3 comprises 14 residues. CDR1 and CDR2 (germline): SQVTM, ANQGSEA. CDR3 coding DNA: TGCAGCGTCTCTGTGACAGGGATAGGAAACACCATATATTTT. This encodes CSVSVTGIGNTIYF.

V is TRBV11-3 and J is TRBJ2-5; 8 bases are shared with TRBD2. CDR3 length equals 19 residues. After removal of 8 bases from V and 1 base from J, the junction contained 21 bases not matched to a gene. Germline CDR1 reads SGHNT; CDR2 reads YENEEA. The CDR3 bases are TGTGCCAGCGGTCGTTATCATACCCGGGGAGCGGGAGTCCAAGAGACCCAGTACTTC. This gives the protein CASGRYHTRGAGVQETQYF.

The chain uses TRBV14 and TRBJ1-5; 10 bases fit TRBD1. Per the germline V gene, CDR1 is SGHDN and CDR2 is FVKESK. J was trimmed by 0 bases and V by 6 bases; bases with no gene match: 11. CDR3 size: 18 residues. Written as DNA, the CDR3 is TGTGCCAGCAGTCTCCCGGGACAGGGGACTTATAGCAATCAGCCCCAGCATTTT. Its protein is CASSLPGQGTYSNQPQHF. Based on the CDR3 plus reference TRBV14 and TRBJ1-5, the full variable domain is EAGVTQFPSHSVIEKGQTVTLRCDPISGHDNLYWYRRVMGKEIKFLLHFVKESKQDESGMPNNRFLAERTGGTYSTLKVQPAELEDSGVYFCASSLPGQGTYSNQPQHFGDGTRLSIL.

About this clone itself: Relative to the germline gene, one junction end is altered; a read error may explain this. CDR3 nucleotides: TGTGCCATCAGTGTTAGAGGGGGGGACAATGAGCAGTTCTTC. Its protein product is CAISVRGGDNEQFF. V and J are TRBV6-8 and TRBJ2-1; TRBD2 is a possible D gene (7 bases). CDR1 and CDR2 from the germline V gene are MNHGY and SAAAGT. The CDR3 length is 14 residues.